The sequence of this T cell receptor beta chain was determined in a study of T cell responses to AZD1222 COVID-19 vaccine. Study findings and constraints: Donors were chiefly white British, with a greater number of females, and clonal diversity was perhaps underestimated. Nearly half of spike-specific TCRs reportedly target variant regions that are unmutated in the B.1.351 and B.1.1.7 variants. Spike-spanning, vaccine-associated CD4 TCRs were dominant at 160-218 and 743-854.

Assay: immunoSEQ multiplex PCR; the TCRdb copy retains only in-frame clones and omits some. Here the sample spans approximately 85,000 clones, around 85% being singletons. V was pared by 0 bases and J by 8 bases, with 12 bases between. Germline V CDR1 and CDR2: LGHDT, YNNKEL (reference sequence). This CDR3 spans 14 amino acids. Comment on this clone: What it recognizes is unknown.

The gene calls are TRBV3-1 (or the pseudogene TRBV3-2) and TRBJ2-3; maybe TRBD2 (6 bases). The sample consisted of peripheral blood, taken on day 0 of AZD1222 vaccination. The receptor comes from an adult in good health. The CDR3 loop reads CASSQETGGSTQYF. The CDR3 DNA is TGTGCCAGCAGCCAAGAAACTGGGGGGAGTACGCAGTATTTT.